A selection of T cell receptor beta chains follows, all from one sample in a study of blood T cell repertoires in COVID-19. Repertoires were generated with immunoSEQ multiplex PCR, while TCRdb's copy carries only in-frame clones and drops some. The sample has approximately 320,000 clones; 85% are singletons. The sample comprised peripheral blood. The receptors shown here come from a human donor in a cohort sampled during active COVID-19. Both conserved end residues are part of each CDR3. D genes are given only for firm matches. The size entry is marked missing in some rows and otherwise reads once, few, many or a size class.

d_gene,abundance,len,v_gene,j_gene,CDR3aa,CDR3nt
NA,NA,13,TRBV19,TRBJ2-7,CASALGAYYEQYF,TGTGCCAGCGCGCTGGGGGCCTACTACGAGCAGTACTTC
NA,NA,17,TRBV7-2,TRBJ2-5,CASSSKGRQTYQETQYF,TGTGCCAGCAGCTCTAAAGGCAGACAGACCTACCAAGAGACCCAGTACTTC
NA,NA,15,TRBV5-1,TRBJ2-2,CASSLFRSNTGELFF,TGCGCCAGCAGCTTGTTCAGGTCTAACACCGGGGAGCTGTTTTTT
NA,NA,13,TRBV19,TRBJ2-5,CASSITGLETQYF,TGTGCCAGTAGTATAACAGGGCTGGAGACCCAGTACTTC
NA,NA,14,TRBV5-6,TRBJ1-5,CASSLNTGPRSQHF,TGTGCCAGCAGCTTGAACACAGGGCCTCGTTCCCAGCATTTT
TRBD2,NA,16,TRBV3-1/TRBV3-2,TRBJ2-5,CASSQKRGVYQETQYF,TGTGCCAGCAGCCAGAAACGGGGGGTTTACCAAGAGACCCAGTACTTC
NA,NA,15,TRBV5-8,TRBJ1-4,CASSQRTLAWEKLFF,TGTGCCAGCAGCCAAAGGACACTTGCTTGGGAAAAACTGTTTTTT
TRBD1,once,13,TRBV12-3/TRBV12-4,TRBJ1-2,CASSTGESGGYTF,TGTGCCAGCAGCACAGGGGAATCCGGTGGCTACACCTTC
TRBD1,NA,23,TRBV29-1,TRBJ1-1,CSVEESEFKPVSRGMGWNTEAFF,TGCAGCGTTGAAGAGTCAGAATTTAAGCCGGTGAGCAGGGGGATGGGATGGAACACTGAAGCTTTCTTT
NA,NA,12,TRBV10-3,TRBJ1-5,CAISGQNQPQHF,TGTGCCATCAGTGGACAGAATCAGCCCCAGCATTTT
NA,NA,14,TRBV2,TRBJ1-1,CASSERGWNTEAFF,TGTGCCAGCAGTGAAAGGGGGTGGAACACTGAAGCTTTCTTT
NA,few,13,TRBV3-1/TRBV3-2,TRBJ2-1,CASGSGYYNEQFF,TGTGCCAGCGGATCGGGTTACTACAATGAGCAGTTCTTC
NA,NA,17,TRBV7-3,TRBJ1-1,CASSLKWVTNSPTEAFF,TGTGCCAGCAGCTTAAAATGGGTAACGAACAGCCCCACTGAAGCTTTCTTT
NA,NA,13,TRBV19,TRBJ2-7,CASSMTGLYEQYF,TGTGCCAGTAGTATGACAGGACTGTACGAGCAGTACTTC
TRBD1,once,15,TRBV5-1,TRBJ1-4,CASSSRDRANEKLFF,TGCGCCAGCAGCTCGCGGGACAGAGCTAATGAAAAACTGTTTTTT
NA,NA,14,TRBV3-1/TRBV3-2,TRBJ1-1,CASSQDGGATEAFF,TGTGCCAGCAGCCAAGATGGTGGGGCCACTGAAGCTTTCTTT
TRBD2,once,16,TRBV7-9,TRBJ2-3,CASSAPLAGVTDTQYF,TGTGCCAGCAGCGCCCCACTAGCGGGGGTTACAGATACGCAGTATTTT
NA,once,14,TRBV21-1,TRBJ1-2,CASSNPRQGGGYTF,TGTGCCAGCAGCAACCCTAGACAGGGCGGGGGCTACACCTTC
TRBD1,once,15,TRBV18,TRBJ1-4,CASSPTGQGGEKLFF,TGTGCCAGCTCACCAACGGGACAGGGCGGTGAAAAACTGTTTTTT
TRBD1,NA,13,TRBV24-1,TRBJ2-3,CATEGDRENTQYF,TGTGCCACCGAGGGGGACAGGGAAAATACGCAGTATTTT
TRBD1,NA,13,TRBV27,TRBJ2-7,CASSSTGEGEQYF,TGTGCCAGCAGTTCCACAGGGGAAGGCGAGCAGTACTTC
NA,NA,14,TRBV10-3,TRBJ1-5,CAISESGGYQPQHF,TGTGCCATCAGTGAGTCAGGGGGTTACCAGCCCCAGCATTTT
TRBD2,NA,14,TRBV10-3,TRBJ2-3,CAIRLAGATDTQYF,TGTGCCATCCGATTAGCGGGGGCCACAGATACGCAGTATTTT
NA,NA,13,TRBV5-6,TRBJ1-1,CASRTEPNTEAFF,TGTGCCAGCAGGACAGAGCCGAACACTGAAGCTTTCTTT